These T cell receptor beta chains were read from a single sample in a study of PD-1 blockade in classical Hodgkin lymphoma. The assay was immunoSEQ multiplex PCR, and TCRdb's table has in-frame clones only and misses some. The sample lists fewer than 65,000 clones, 80% to 90% occurring once. Sequences were derived from peripheral blood mononuclear cells (PBMCs), sampled at baseline. These receptors all come from a human donor with classical Hodgkin lymphoma. CDR3s include the opening cysteine and the closing phenylalanine or tryptophan. The order of the fields is clone size, J gene, V gene, D gene, CDR3 DNA, CDR3 protein. D genes are given only for firm matches. Clone size is given for some rows only: seen once, a few or many times, or a class if the clone is expanded.

. | TRBJ1-3 | TRBV7-9 | . | TGTGCCAGTTCCGGGACAAGGGACTCTTATTTCTTTGGAAACACCATATATTTT | CASSGTRDSYFFGNTIYF
few | TRBJ1-1 | TRBV19 | . | TGTGCCAGTGGTTTTGCGCGGAACACTGAAGCTTTCTTT | CASGFARNTEAFF
. | TRBJ2-2 | TRBV19 | . | TGTGCCAGTAGCCTAGGTCCCGGGGAGCTGTTTTTT | CASSLGPGELFF
. | TRBJ2-7 | TRBV5-6 | . | TGTGCCAGCAGCTTGGGGGGACCCGGCGAGCAGTACTTC | CASSLGGPGEQYF
. | TRBJ1-1 | TRBV6-6 | . | TGTGCCAGCAGTTACTCGCTGAGAACTGAAGCTTTCTTT | CASSYSLRTEAFF
. | TRBJ2-1 | TRBV7-8 | . | TGTGCCAGCAGCTTGGGGACTCATTCATACAATGAGCAGTTCTTC | CASSLGTHSYNEQFF
. | TRBJ1-6 | TRBV30 | TRBD1 | TGTGCCTGGAGTTCACAGGGGGACTCCTATAATTCACCCCTCCACTTT | CAWSSQGDSYNSPLHF
. | TRBJ2-1 | TRBV21-1 | . | TGTGCCAGCAGCCCCGAGGCACAGGGGGAATGCTCCTACAATGAGCAGTTCTTC | CASSPEAQGECSYNEQFF
. | TRBJ2-1 | TRBV29-1 | . | TGCAGCGTTAGAATCAATGAGCAGTTCTTC | CSVRINEQFF
. | TRBJ2-3 | TRBV6-4 | . | TGTGCCACCCTTACCCTAGGGGGTGCCCTTATGGATACGCAGTATTTT | CATLTLGGALMDTQYF
. | TRBJ1-1 | TRBV7-9 | . | TGTGCCAGCAGCAAGACAGAGACAAACACTGAAGCTTTCTTT | CASSKTETNTEAFF
. | TRBJ2-1 | TRBV18 | TRBD1 | TGTGCCAGTCCCAGAGGGGACAGGGACTACAATGAGCAGTTCTTC | CASPRGDRDYNEQFF
. | TRBJ1-1 | TRBV5-8 | . | TGTGCCAGCAGTCTAGGGGGTAGCACTGAAGCTTTCTTT | CASSLGGSTEAFF
. | TRBJ1-2 | TRBV19 | . | TGTGCCAGTAGTATTGGATCTGGGACCCAGTCGCGCTACACCTTC | CASSIGSGTQSRYTF
. | TRBJ1-2 | TRBV19 | . | TGTGCCAGTAGTATCCTTTCGGGCACCCAGGGCTATGGCTACACCTTC | CASSILSGTQGYGYTF
. | TRBJ1-3 | TRBV6-4 | . | TGTGCCAGGGGGGCCGGGCGGCCTGGAAACACCATATATTTT | CARGAGRPGNTIYF